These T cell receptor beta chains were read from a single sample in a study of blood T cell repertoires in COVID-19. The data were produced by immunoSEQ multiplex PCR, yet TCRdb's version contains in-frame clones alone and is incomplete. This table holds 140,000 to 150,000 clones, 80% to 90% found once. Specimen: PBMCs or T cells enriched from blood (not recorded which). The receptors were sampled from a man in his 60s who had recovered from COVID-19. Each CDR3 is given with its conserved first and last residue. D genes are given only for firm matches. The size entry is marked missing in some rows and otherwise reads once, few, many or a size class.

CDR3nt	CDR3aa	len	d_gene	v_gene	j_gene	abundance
TGTGCCACCAGACGCGAGTTACTAGCGGATTACGAGCAGTACTTC	CATRRELLADYEQYF	15	TRBD2	TRBV15	TRBJ2-7	once
TGCGCCAGCAGCTTGGGACAGGGTAGAAACGAGCAGTACTTC	CASSLGQGRNEQYF	14	TRBD1	TRBV5-1	TRBJ2-7	NA
TGTGCCAGCAGCCGGGACAGTCACTCCTACGAGCAGTACTTC	CASSRDSHSYEQYF	14	TRBD1	TRBV28	TRBJ2-7	NA
TGTGCCAGCAGGGGTGAGGCTAGCGGGAGGGCCTCGTTAGAGACCCAGTACTTC	CASRGEASGRASLETQYF	18	TRBD2	TRBV5-4	TRBJ2-5	NA
TGTGCCAGCAGCTTAGATCCCCAGGGCAATGAGCAGTTCTTC	CASSLDPQGNEQFF	14	NA	TRBV11-2	TRBJ2-1	NA
TGCAGCGTTGTAGACGGACTAGCCTTTAAAAACAATGAGCAGTTCTTC	CSVVDGLAFKNNEQFF	16	TRBD2	TRBV29-1	TRBJ2-1	NA
TGTGCCAGTAGTATGTTCCGACAGCAAAACGAGCAGTACTTC	CASSMFRQQNEQYF	14	NA	TRBV19	TRBJ2-7	NA
TGTGCCAGCTCACCACGGGGGTTACAGGGGGCTAACTATGGCTACACCTTC	CASSPRGLQGANYGYTF	17	TRBD1	TRBV18	TRBJ1-2	NA
TGTGCCAGCAGTCCCTCGGGGAGGAGGTATAGCAATCAGCCCCAGCATTTT	CASSPSGRRYSNQPQHF	17	NA	TRBV27	TRBJ1-5	NA
TGTGCCAGCAGTGTCCTCATGAGGGCCGCTAACTATGGCTACACCTTC	CASSVLMRAANYGYTF	16	NA	TRBV2	TRBJ1-2	NA
TGTGCCTGCCCCGGGACAGGGTCTCTTCAGGATTCACCCCTCCACTTT	CACPGTGSLQDSPLHF	16	TRBD1	TRBV30	TRBJ1-6	NA
TGTGCCAGCAGTCTCACGGGAGAGAGGACCTACGAGCAGTACTTC	CASSLTGERTYEQYF	15	NA	TRBV6-5	TRBJ2-7	NA
TGTGCCAGCTCATCAGGGGATAATTCACCCCTCCACTTT	CASSSGDNSPLHF	13	NA	TRBV18	TRBJ1-6	NA
TGTGCCAGCAGCTACGACAGGGGTGGGCACGAGCAGTACTTC	CASSYDRGGHEQYF	14	TRBD1	TRBV7-6	TRBJ2-7	NA
TGTGCCAGCAGCGACAGGGGTCAGCCCCAGCATTTT	CASSDRGQPQHF	12	TRBD1	TRBV7-6	TRBJ1-5	NA
TGTGCCTGGAAACCCAGGGGTGTAAATTCACCCCTCCACTTT	CAWKPRGVNSPLHF	14	NA	TRBV30	TRBJ1-6	NA
TGCGCCAGCAGCCAACCTGACAGGATAGGTGAAAAACTGTTTTTT	CASSQPDRIGEKLFF	15	NA	TRBV4-1	TRBJ1-4	NA
TGTGCCTGGAGGACCGGGACAGCTTTTGGGTCCTACAATGAGCAGTTCTTC	CAWRTGTAFGSYNEQFF	17	TRBD1	TRBV30	TRBJ2-1	NA
TGCGCCAGCAGTCTAGATACGCAGTATTTT	CASSLDTQYF	10	NA	TRBV10-2	TRBJ2-3	NA
TGTGCCAGCAGACGACAGGGTGGCGAGCAGTACTTC	CASRRQGGEQYF	12	TRBD1	TRBV11-2	TRBJ2-7	hyperexpanded
TGTGCCAGCTCACCACCGTTTCAGGGGGACGGCACTGAAGCTTTCTTT	CASSPPFQGDGTEAFF	16	TRBD1	TRBV18	TRBJ1-1	NA
TGTGCCAGCAGTTACATGGCGGCTGGGGCCAACGTCCTGACTTTC	CASSYMAAGANVLTF	15	NA	TRBV6-2/TRBV6-3	TRBJ2-6	NA
TGCAGCGGTGGGGCGGGGACCTACGAGCAGTACTTC	CSGGAGTYEQYF	12	NA	TRBV29-1	TRBJ2-7	NA
TGTGCCAGCTCACCGGTGGAGCCAGGGAGGCGCGAGCAGTACTTC	CASSPVEPGRREQYF	15	NA	TRBV18	TRBJ2-7	NA
TGTGCCACATATCAGGGGACAGGGGAGGATGGCTACACCTTC	CATYQGTGEDGYTF	14	TRBD1	TRBV11-2	TRBJ1-2	NA
TGTGCCACCAGCAGAGTGGCCACAGGGGCGAACTCTGGAAACACCATATATTTT	CATSRVATGANSGNTIYF	18	TRBD1	TRBV15	TRBJ1-3	NA
TGCGCCAGCAGCGCGGACAGGGGGAACACTGAAGCTTTCTTT	CASSADRGNTEAFF	14	TRBD1	TRBV5-1	TRBJ1-1	few
TGTGCCAGCAGTTGGGACGACAGGGGGAATCAGCCCCAGCATTTT	CASSWDDRGNQPQHF	15	TRBD1	TRBV2	TRBJ1-5	NA
TGTGCCAGCACCAGGACAGCCTCCTACGAGCAGTACTTC	CASTRTASYEQYF	13	NA	TRBV6-5	TRBJ2-7	NA
TGTGCCAGCACCTACCCTGGACTAGCGAGAGACAATGAGCAGTTCTTC	CASTYPGLARDNEQFF	16	TRBD2	TRBV5-4	TRBJ2-1	NA
TGTGCCAGCAGTGATCAGGGGGGAGCCTACGAGCAGTACTTC	CASSDQGGAYEQYF	14	NA	TRBV27	TRBJ2-7	once
TGTGCCATCACCCAGGGGGTAGATGGAAACACCATATATTTT	CAITQGVDGNTIYF	14	TRBD1	TRBV10-3	TRBJ1-3	few
TGTGCCATCAGTGAGGGGGCAGGATTCGATGGCTACACCTTC	CAISEGAGFDGYTF	14	NA	TRBV10-3	TRBJ1-2	NA
TGTGCCAGCAGCTTGGCGGTACAGGGGAATCAGCCCCAGCATTTT	CASSLAVQGNQPQHF	15	TRBD1	TRBV5-8	TRBJ1-5	NA
TGTGCCTGCCCGACTCCCCGGACAGGGCGGAACACCGGGGAGCTGTTTTTT	CACPTPRTGRNTGELFF	17	TRBD1	TRBV30	TRBJ2-2	NA
TGTGCCAGCAGTCCTCTACCGGGACAGCCTAACTATGGCTACACCTTC	CASSPLPGQPNYGYTF	16	TRBD1	TRBV5-6	TRBJ1-2	NA
TGTGCCAGCCTGGACAGGGGGAACACTGAAGCTTTCTTT	CASLDRGNTEAFF	13	TRBD1	TRBV28	TRBJ1-1	NA
TGCAGCGCTACCGGCGGGACTAGCGGGAGGGCCGGGGTGGAGACCCAGTACTTC	CSATGGTSGRAGVETQYF	18	TRBD2	TRBV29-1	TRBJ2-5	NA
TGTGCCAGCTCACCACTGGGACAAAGCTCCTATAATTCACCCCTCCACTTT	CASSPLGQSSYNSPLHF	17	NA	TRBV18	TRBJ1-6	NA
TGTGCCAGCAGTGACCTCCAGGGTTCCTACGAGCAGTACTTC	CASSDLQGSYEQYF	14	NA	TRBV6-1	TRBJ2-7	NA
TGTGCCAGCAGTTTCCTCGCGGGGACGGGCGAGCAGTACTTC	CASSFLAGTGEQYF	14	NA	TRBV27	TRBJ2-7	NA
TGTGCCAGCAGCCCGAGTTCTGGAAACACCATATATTTT	CASSPSSGNTIYF	13	NA	TRBV7-2	TRBJ1-3	NA
TGTGCCAGCAGCCCCCGACAGGGCTCCTACAATGAGCAGTTCTTC	CASSPRQGSYNEQFF	15	TRBD1	TRBV9	TRBJ2-1	once
TGCGCCAGCAGCTTGTCTCCAGGGGTTTCCTACAATGAGCAGTTCTTC	CASSLSPGVSYNEQFF	16	NA	TRBV5-1	TRBJ2-1	NA
TGTGCCAGCAGTACGGGACAGGGCAATCAGCCCCAGCATTTT	CASSTGQGNQPQHF	14	TRBD1	TRBV6-6	TRBJ1-5	NA
TGTGCCAGCAGCTCAGAGGGACAGTTTCGCTACACCTTC	CASSSEGQFRYTF	13	TRBD1	TRBV7-9	TRBJ1-2	NA
TGTGCCAGTAGGGGTGGGAGCGGGACAACGCTCGGGGAGCTGTTTTTT	CASRGGSGTTLGELFF	16	NA	TRBV19	TRBJ2-2	NA
TGTGCCAGCAGCCGGGACAGGGGTGCCTATGGCTACACCTTC	CASSRDRGAYGYTF	14	TRBD1	TRBV14	TRBJ1-2	NA